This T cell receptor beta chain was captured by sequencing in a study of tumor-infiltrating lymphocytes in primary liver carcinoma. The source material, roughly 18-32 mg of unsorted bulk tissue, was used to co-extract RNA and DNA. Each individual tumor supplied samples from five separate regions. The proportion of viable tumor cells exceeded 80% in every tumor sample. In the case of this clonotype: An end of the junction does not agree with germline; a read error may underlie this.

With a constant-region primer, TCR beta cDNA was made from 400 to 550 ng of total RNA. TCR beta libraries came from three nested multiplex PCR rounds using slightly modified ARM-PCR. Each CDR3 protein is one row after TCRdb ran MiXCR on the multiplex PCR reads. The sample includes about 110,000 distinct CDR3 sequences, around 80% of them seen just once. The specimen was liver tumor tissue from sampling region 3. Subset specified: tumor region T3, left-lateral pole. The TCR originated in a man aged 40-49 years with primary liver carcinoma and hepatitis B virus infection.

CDR3 in amino acids: CARSLEAGEHNEQFF. CDR3 nucleotide sequence: TGTGCCCGCAGTCTAGAAGCGGGAGAACACAATGAGCAGTTCTTC. V usage is TRBV4-2 and J usage is TRBJ2-1; 8 bases map to TRBD2. The CDR3 has 15 residues. The germline CDR1 and CDR2 sequences are LGHNA and YNFKEQ.